The present TCR beta chain was sequenced within a study of shared clonotypes between healthy human individuals. General study results and limits: Sequencing depth was predicted to influence how clonotypes are shared among donors.

Naive CD8 cells lacked CD45RO, underwent positive selection for CCR7 and left out terminally differentiated effector memory CD45RA+ cells. CDR3 length: 14 amino acids. CDR1 MNHNS and CDR2 SASEGT come from the germline V gene. V lost 7 bases and J lost 4; bases outside the gene matches: 6. Assay execution proceeded at the deep level. The repertoire was sequenced with immunoSEQ multiplex PCR; TCRdb's copy has only in-frame clones and lacks some. In the table there are some 1,900,000 clones, about 95% of which are singletons. Comment on this clone: Its specificity is unknown.

The TCR comes from a man younger than 30 in good health. The rearrangement uses TRBV6-1 and TRBJ1-1; 10 bases match TRBD1. Material for sequencing was naive CD8+ T cells sorted from blood. The CDR3 nucleotides are TGTGCCAGCACCCCGACAGGGGGCTTCACTGAAGCTTTCTTT. Amino acid sequence: CASTPTGGFTEAFF.